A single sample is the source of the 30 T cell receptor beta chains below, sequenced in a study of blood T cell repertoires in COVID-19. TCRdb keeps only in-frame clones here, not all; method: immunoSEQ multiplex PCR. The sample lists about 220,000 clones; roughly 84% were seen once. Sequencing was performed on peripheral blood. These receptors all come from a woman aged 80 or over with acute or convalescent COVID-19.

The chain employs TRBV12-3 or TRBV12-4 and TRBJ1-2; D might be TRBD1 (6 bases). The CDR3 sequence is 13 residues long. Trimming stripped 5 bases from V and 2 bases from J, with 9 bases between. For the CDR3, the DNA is TGTGCCAGCAGTCCCGGACAGAACTATGGCTACACCTTC. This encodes CASSPGQNYGYTF.

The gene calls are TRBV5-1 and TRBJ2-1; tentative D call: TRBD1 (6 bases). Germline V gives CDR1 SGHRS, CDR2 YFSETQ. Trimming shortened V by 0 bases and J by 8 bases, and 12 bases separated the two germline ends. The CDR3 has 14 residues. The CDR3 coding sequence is TGCGCCAGCAGCTTGGATCCAGGGGTCGATGAGCAGTTCTTC. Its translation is CASSLDPGVDEQFF.

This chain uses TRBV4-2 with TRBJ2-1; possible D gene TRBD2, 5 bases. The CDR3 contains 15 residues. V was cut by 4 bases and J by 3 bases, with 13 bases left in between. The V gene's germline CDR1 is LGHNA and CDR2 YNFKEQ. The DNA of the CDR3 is TGTGCCAGCAGCCGCCAGAGGACTTACTACAATGAGCAGTTCTTC. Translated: CASSRQRTYYNEQFF.

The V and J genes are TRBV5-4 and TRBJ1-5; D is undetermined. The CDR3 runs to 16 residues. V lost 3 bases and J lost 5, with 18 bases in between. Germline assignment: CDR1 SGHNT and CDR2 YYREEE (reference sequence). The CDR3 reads CASSSDGWGGDQPQHF. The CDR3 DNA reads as TGTGCCAGCAGCTCGGATGGGTGGGGAGGTGATCAGCCCCAGCATTTT.

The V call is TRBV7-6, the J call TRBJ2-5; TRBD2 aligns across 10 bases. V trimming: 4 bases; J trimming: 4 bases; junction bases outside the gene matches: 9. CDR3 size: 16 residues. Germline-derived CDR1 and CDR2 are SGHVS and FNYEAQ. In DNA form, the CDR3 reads TGTGCCAGCAGCTACACTAGCGGGGACGCAGGAGAGACCCAGTACTTC. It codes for CASSYTSGDAGETQYF.

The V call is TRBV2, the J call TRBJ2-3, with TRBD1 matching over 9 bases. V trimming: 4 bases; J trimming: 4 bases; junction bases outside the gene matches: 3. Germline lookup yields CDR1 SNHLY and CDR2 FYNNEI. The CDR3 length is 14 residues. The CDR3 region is CASSVGTGPDTQYF. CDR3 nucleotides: TGTGCCAGCAGTGTCGGGACAGGGCCAGATACGCAGTATTTT.

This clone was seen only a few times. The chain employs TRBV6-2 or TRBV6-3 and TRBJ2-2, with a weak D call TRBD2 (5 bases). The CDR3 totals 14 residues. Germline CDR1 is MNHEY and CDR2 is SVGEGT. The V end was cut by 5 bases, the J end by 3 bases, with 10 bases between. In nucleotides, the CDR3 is TGTGCCAGCAGTAAACTAGGGTACACCGGGGAGCTGTTTTTT. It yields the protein CASSKLGYTGELFF.

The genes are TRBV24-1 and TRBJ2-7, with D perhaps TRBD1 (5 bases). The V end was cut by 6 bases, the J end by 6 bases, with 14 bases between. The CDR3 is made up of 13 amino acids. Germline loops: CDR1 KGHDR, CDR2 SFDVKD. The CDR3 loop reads CATSRVGAPEQYF. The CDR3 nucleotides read TGTGCCACCAGTAGGGTTGGGGCTCCCGAGCAGTACTTC.

Here the CDR3 reads CATAKQGRLTEAFF. The CDR3 region has the DNA TGTGCCACCGCGAAACAGGGGCGCTTAACTGAAGCTTTCTTT. The rearrangement uses TRBV6-5 and TRBJ1-1, with 7 nucleotides matching TRBD1. CDR1 MNHEY and CDR2 SVGAGI come from the germline V gene. This CDR3 comprises 14 residues. J lost 5 bases, V lost 10 bases, and 13 bases had no gene match.

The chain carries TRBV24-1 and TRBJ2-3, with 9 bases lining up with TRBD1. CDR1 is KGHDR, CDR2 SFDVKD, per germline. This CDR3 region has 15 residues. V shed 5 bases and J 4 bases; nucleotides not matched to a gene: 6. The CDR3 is CATSARGQGADTQYF. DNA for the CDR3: TGTGCCACCAGTGCAAGGGGACAGGGAGCAGATACGCAGTATTTT.

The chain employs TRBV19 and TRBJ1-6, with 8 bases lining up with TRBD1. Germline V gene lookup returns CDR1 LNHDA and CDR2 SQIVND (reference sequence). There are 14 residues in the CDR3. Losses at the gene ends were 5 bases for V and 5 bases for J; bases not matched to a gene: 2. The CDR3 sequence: CASSWTGNNSPLHF. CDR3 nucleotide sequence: TGTGCCAGTAGTTGGACAGGGAATAATTCACCCCTCCACTTT.

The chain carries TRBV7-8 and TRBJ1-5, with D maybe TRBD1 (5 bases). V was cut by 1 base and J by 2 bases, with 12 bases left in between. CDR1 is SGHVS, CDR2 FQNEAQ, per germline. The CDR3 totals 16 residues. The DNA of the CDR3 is TGTGCCAGCAGCTTAGGAGGGACTAGGGGCAATCAGCCCCAGCATTTT. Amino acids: CASSLGGTRGNQPQHF.

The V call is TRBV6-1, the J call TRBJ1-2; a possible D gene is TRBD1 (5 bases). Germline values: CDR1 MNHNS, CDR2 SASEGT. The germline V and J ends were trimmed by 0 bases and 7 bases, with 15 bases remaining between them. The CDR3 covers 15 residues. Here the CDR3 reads CASSEAPMGGRGYTF. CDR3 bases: TGTGCCAGCAGTGAAGCGCCGATGGGGGGTCGTGGCTACACCTTC.

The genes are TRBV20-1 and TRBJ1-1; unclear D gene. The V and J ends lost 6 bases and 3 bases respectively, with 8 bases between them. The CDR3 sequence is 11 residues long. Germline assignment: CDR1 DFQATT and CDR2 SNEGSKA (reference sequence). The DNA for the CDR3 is TGCAGTGCCAGACCTGACACTGAAGCTTTCTTT. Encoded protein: CSARPDTEAFF.

This CDR3 is CASSFPSGGARETQYF. CDR3 in DNA: TGTGCCAGCAGCTTCCCTAGCGGGGGGGCCCGGGAGACCCAGTACTTC. The chain joins TRBV5-4 to TRBJ2-5; 12 nucleotides agree with TRBD2. This CDR3 has 16 residues. CDR1 and CDR2 (germline): SGHNT, YYREEE (reference sequence). The trim removed 2 bases at V and 5 bases at J, leaving 7 bases unmatched.

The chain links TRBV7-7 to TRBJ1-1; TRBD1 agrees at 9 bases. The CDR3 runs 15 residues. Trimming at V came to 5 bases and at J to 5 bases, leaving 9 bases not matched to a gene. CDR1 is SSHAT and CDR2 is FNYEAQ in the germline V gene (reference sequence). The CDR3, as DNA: TGTGCCAGCAGCCCCATGCTTGGGACAGGGACTGAAGCTTTCTTT. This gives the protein CASSPMLGTGTEAFF.

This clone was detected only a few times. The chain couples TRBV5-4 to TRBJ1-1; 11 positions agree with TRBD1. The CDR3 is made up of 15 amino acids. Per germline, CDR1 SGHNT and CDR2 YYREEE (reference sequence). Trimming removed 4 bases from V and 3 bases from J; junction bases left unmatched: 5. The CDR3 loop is CASSGDRGKDTEAFF. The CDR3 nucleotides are TGTGCCAGCAGCGGGGACAGGGGGAAGGACACTGAAGCTTTCTTT.

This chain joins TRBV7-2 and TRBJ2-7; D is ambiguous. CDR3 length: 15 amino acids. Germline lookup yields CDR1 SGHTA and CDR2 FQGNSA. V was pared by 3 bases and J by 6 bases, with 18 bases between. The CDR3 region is CASSFMSLLEAEQYF. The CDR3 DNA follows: TGTGCCAGCAGCTTTATGTCCCTCCTCGAGGCCGAGCAGTACTTC.

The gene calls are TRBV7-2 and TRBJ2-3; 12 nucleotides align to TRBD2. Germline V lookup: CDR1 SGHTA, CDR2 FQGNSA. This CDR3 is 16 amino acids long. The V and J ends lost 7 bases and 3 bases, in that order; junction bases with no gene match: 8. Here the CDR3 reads CASIETSGGSTDTQYF. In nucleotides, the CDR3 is TGTGCCAGCATCGAGACTAGCGGGGGTAGTACAGATACGCAGTATTTT.

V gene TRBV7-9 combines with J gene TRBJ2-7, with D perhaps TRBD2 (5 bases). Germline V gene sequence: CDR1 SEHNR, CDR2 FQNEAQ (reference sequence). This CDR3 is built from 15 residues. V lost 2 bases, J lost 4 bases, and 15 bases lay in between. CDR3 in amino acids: CASSLNGDGRYEQYF. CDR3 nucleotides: TGTGCCAGCAGCTTAAACGGGGATGGGAGATACGAGCAGTACTTC.

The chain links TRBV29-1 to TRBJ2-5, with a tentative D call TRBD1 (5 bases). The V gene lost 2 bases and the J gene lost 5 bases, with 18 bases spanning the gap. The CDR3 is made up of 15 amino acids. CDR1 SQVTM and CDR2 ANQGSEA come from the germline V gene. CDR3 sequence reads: CSVERGQGVGETQYF. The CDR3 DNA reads TGCAGCGTTGAAAGGGGCCAAGGGGTCGGGGAGACCCAGTACTTC. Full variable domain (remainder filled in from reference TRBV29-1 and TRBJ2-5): SAVISQKPSRDICQRGTSLTIQCQVDSQVTMMFWYRQQPGQSLTLIATANQGSEATYESGFVIDKFPISRPNLTFSTLTVSNMSPEDSSIYLCSVERGQGVGETQYFGPGTRLLVL.

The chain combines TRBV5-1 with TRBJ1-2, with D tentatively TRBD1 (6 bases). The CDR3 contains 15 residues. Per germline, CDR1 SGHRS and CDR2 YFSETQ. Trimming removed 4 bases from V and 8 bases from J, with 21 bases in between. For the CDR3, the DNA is TGCGCCAGCAGCGCGGGGGCAGGGAAGGTTGACGGCTACACCTTC. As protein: CASSAGAGKVDGYTF.

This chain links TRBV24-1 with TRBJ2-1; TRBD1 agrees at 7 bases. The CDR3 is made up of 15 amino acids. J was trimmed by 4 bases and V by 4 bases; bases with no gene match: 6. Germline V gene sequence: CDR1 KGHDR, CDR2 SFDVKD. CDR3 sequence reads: CATSEGQMQYNEQFF. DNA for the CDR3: TGTGCCACCAGTGAGGGACAGATGCAATACAATGAGCAGTTCTTC.

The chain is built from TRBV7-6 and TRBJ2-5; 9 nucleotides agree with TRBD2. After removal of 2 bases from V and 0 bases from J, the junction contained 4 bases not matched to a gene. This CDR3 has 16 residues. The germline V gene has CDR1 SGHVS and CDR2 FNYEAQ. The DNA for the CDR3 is TGTGCCAGCAGCTTACCTAGCGGGGCGAACCAAGAGACCCAGTACTTC. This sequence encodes CASSLPSGANQETQYF.

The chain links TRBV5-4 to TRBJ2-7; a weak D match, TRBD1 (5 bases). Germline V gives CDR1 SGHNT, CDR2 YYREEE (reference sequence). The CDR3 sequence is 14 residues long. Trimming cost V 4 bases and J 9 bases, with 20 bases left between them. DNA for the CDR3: TGTGCCAGCAGCGGTGACAGAAAGCTACGAGGGCAGTACTTC. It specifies CASSGDRKLRGQYF.

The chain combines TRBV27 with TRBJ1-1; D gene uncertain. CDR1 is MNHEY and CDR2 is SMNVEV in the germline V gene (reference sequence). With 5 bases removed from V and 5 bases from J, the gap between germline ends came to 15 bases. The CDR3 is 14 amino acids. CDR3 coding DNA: TGTGCCAGCAGTCCAGATCGGGTAGGAACTGAAGCTTTCTTT. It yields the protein CASSPDRVGTEAFF.

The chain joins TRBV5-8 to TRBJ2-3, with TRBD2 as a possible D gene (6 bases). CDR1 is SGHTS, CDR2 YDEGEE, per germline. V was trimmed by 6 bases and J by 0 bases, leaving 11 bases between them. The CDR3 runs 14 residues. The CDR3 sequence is CASTGEDSTDTQYF. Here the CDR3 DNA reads TGTGCCAGCACGGGGGAAGATAGCACAGATACGCAGTATTTT.

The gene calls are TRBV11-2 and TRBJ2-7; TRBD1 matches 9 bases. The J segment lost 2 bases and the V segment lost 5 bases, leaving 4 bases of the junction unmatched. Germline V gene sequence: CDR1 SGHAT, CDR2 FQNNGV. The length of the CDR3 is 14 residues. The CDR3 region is CASSRTGATYEQYF. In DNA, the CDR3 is TGTGCCAGCAGCCGGACAGGGGCCACCTACGAGCAGTACTTC.

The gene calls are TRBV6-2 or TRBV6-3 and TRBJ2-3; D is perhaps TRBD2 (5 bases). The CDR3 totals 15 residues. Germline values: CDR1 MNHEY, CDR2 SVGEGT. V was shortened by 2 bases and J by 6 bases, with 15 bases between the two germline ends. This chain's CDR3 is CASSYLGVAMDTQYF. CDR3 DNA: TGTGCCAGCAGTTACCTCGGGGTAGCCATGGATACGCAGTATTTT.

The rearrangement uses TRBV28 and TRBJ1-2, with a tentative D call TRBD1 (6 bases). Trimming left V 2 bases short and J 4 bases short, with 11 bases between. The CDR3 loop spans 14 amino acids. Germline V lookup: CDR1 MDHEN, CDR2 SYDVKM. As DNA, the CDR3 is TGTGCCAGCAGTTTAATTAGGGGGACCTATGGCTACACCTTC. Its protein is CASSLIRGTYGYTF.